The T cell receptor (beta chain) described here comes from a study of CD8+ T cells in alopecia areata. Treatment meaning: oral pan-JAK inhibitor, 5-10 mg twice daily. Trimming left V 5 bases short and J 4 bases short, with 14 bases between. Looked up from germline, CDR1 is MNHEY and CDR2 is SVGAGI. CDR3 length equals 14 residues. This clone has a single count. The antigen is unknown. Study-level results: Amid tofacitinib therapy, many expanded lesional clones stayed present in scalp and blood.

Extracted from the samples, RNA was reverse transcribed into cDNA to serve as the sequencing template. Method: immunoSEQ multiplex PCR; TCRdb's copy keeps in-frame clones and lacks some. The repertoire holds over 120,000 clones, with about 51% as singletons. The rearrangement uses TRBV6-5 and TRBJ1-2; tentative D call: TRBD1 (6 bases). The TCR originated in a human donor with alopecia areata. Source: CD8+ T cells sorted from blood, taken at week 4, from a patient treated with tofacitinib. The CDR3 loop reads CASSPGEGTYGYTF. The CDR3 DNA reads TGTGCCAGCAGTCCAGGGGAGGGCACCTATGGCTACACCTTC.